This T cell receptor beta chain was sequenced for a study of shared clonotypes between healthy human individuals. Naive CD8 cells, CD45RO-negative and positively selected for CCR7, excluded terminally differentiated effector memory CD45RA+ cells. TCRdb keeps only in-frame clones here, not all; method: immunoSEQ multiplex PCR. This table has 2 million or so clones, less than 95% appearing once. The receptor comes from a man aged 18 to 30 in good health. Sequenced sample: naive CD8+ T cells sorted from blood.

The CDR3 coding sequence is TGTGCCAGCAGCCCCATCGCGGGAGGATCCAATGAGCAGTTCTTC. Translating gives CASSPIAGGSNEQFF. The chain uses TRBV9 and TRBJ2-1, with 8 bases fitting TRBD2. The CDR3 has 15 residues. The germline V gene has CDR1 SGDLS and CDR2 YYNGEE. Trimming took 4 bases from V and 6 from J; bases not matched to a gene: 9.